Included here is one T cell receptor (beta chain) sequence, with context. As yet, its antigen is unknown. The PBMCs studied were ones that came from 10 ml fresh peripheral blood. This CDR3 has 16 amino acids. The germline V and J ends were trimmed by 4 bases and 7 bases, with 23 bases remaining between them. Per the germline V gene, CDR1 is SGHKS and CDR2 is YYEKEE (reference sequence). This entry is derived from a study of T cells in Graves' hyperthyroidism and ophthalmopathy. Whole-study context: Peripheral blood was collected at initial diagnosis, before any treatment. The study, taken as a whole, reports: Researchers report that a 13 V-J model separated ophthalmopathy from stable hyperthyroidism. Most clonotypes that expanded in the thyroid above 0.001 also showed up in blood.

TCR beta CDR3 region amplification was performed from RNA transcripts. The TCR CDR3 first-round RT-PCR relied on the HTBI primer set. Using its own MiXCR run on the multiplex PCR reads, TCRdb lists one record per CDR3 protein. The sample has about 640,000 distinct CDR3 sequences, around 20% seen once. Input material: blood. The origin of this receptor is a man aged 30 to 45 with Graves' ophthalmopathy. The rearrangement joins TRBV5-5 to TRBJ1-2, with a tentative D call TRBD1 (6 bases). CDR3 bases: TGTGCCAGCAGCCGTTCGAACAGGGTAATAGAGGCTGGCTACACCTTC. Protein: CASSRSNRVIEAGYTF.